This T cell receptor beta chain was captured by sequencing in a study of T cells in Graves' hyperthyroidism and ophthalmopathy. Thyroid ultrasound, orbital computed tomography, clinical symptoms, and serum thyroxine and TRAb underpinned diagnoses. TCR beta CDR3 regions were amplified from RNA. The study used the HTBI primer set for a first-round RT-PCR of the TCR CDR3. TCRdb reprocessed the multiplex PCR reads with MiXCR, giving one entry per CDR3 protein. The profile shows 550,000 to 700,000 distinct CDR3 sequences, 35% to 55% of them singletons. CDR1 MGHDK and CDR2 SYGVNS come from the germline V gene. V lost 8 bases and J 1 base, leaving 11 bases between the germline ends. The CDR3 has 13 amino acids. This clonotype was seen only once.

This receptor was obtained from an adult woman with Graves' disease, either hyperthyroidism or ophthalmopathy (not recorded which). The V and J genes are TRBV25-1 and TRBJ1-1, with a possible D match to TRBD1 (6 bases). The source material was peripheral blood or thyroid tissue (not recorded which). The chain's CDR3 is CASLDSQNTEAFF. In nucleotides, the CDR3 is TGTGCCAGCCTGGACAGCCAGAACACTGAAGCTTTCTTT.